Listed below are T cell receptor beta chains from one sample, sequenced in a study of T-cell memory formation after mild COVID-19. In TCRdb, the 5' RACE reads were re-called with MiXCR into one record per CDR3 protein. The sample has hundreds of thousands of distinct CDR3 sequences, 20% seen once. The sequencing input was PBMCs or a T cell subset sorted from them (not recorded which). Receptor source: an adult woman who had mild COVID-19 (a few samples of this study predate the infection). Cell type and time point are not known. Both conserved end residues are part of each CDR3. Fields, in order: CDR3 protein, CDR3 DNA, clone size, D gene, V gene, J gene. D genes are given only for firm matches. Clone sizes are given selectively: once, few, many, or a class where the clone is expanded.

CDR3aa: CAWSSHEISGNTIYF; CDR3nt: TGTGCCTGGAGTTCTCACGAGATCTCTGGAAACACCATATATTTT; abundance: few; d_gene: NA; v_gene: TRBV30; j_gene: TRBJ1-3
CDR3aa: CASSWASGTSYEQYF; CDR3nt: TGTGCCAGCAGTTGGGCTAGCGGGACATCCTACGAGCAGTACTTC; abundance: few; d_gene: TRBD2; v_gene: TRBV6-5; j_gene: TRBJ2-7
CDR3aa: CSARGETPYEQYF; CDR3nt: TGCAGTGCTAGAGGAGAGACTCCCTACGAGCAGTACTTC; abundance: few; d_gene: NA; v_gene: TRBV20-1; j_gene: TRBJ2-7
CDR3aa: CSARDMDRIYNEQFF; CDR3nt: TGCAGTGCTAGAGATATGGACAGGATCTACAATGAGCAGTTCTTC; abundance: few; d_gene: TRBD1; v_gene: TRBV20-1; j_gene: TRBJ2-1
CDR3aa: CATSVMAGRGQETQYF; CDR3nt: TGTGCCACCAGTGTCATGGCGGGGAGGGGACAAGAGACCCAGTACTTC; abundance: NA; d_gene: TRBD2; v_gene: TRBV24-1; j_gene: TRBJ2-5
CDR3aa: CASSFKTGGSPLHF; CDR3nt: TGTGCCAGCAGTTTCAAGACAGGGGGATCACCCCTCCACTTT; abundance: NA; d_gene: TRBD1; v_gene: TRBV12-3/TRBV12-4; j_gene: TRBJ1-6
CDR3aa: CASSLTGYNEQFF; CDR3nt: TGTGCCAGCAGCTTGACGGGCTACAATGAGCAGTTCTTC; abundance: many; d_gene: NA; v_gene: TRBV7-3; j_gene: TRBJ2-1
CDR3aa: CASSVESGGPDTQYF; CDR3nt: TGTGCCAGCAGCGTAGAGAGCGGGGGACCAGATACGCAGTATTTT; abundance: few; d_gene: TRBD2; v_gene: TRBV9; j_gene: TRBJ2-3
CDR3aa: CASSPRGRGTNEQFF; CDR3nt: TGTGCCAGCAGCCCCCGGGGCCGGGGAACCAATGAGCAGTTCTTC; abundance: many; d_gene: NA; v_gene: TRBV7-8; j_gene: TRBJ2-1
CDR3aa: CASSYAGVVNEQFF; CDR3nt: TGTGCCAGCAGTTACGCGGGAGTGGTAAATGAGCAGTTCTTC; abundance: few; d_gene: TRBD2; v_gene: TRBV6-5; j_gene: TRBJ2-1
CDR3aa: CASSSLPGVMLTGELFF; CDR3nt: TGTGCCAGTAGTAGCCTTCCCGGAGTGATGTTAACCGGGGAGCTGTTTTTT; abundance: few; d_gene: NA; v_gene: TRBV19; j_gene: TRBJ2-2
CDR3aa: CASSETQGYEQYF; CDR3nt: TGTGCCAGCAGTGAGACTCAGGGCTACGAGCAGTACTTC; abundance: many; d_gene: NA; v_gene: TRBV2; j_gene: TRBJ2-7
CDR3aa: CASSRQGPYEQYF; CDR3nt: TGTGCCAGCAGCCGACAGGGGCCCTACGAGCAGTACTTC; abundance: many; d_gene: TRBD1; v_gene: TRBV14; j_gene: TRBJ2-7
CDR3aa: CASSSYTTEAQYF; CDR3nt: TGTGCCAGCAGTTCCTACACCACTGAGGCGCAGTATTTT; abundance: few; d_gene: NA; v_gene: TRBV12-3/TRBV12-4; j_gene: TRBJ2-3
CDR3aa: CASSSDNRRLYYGYTF; CDR3nt: TGTGCCAGCAGCAGCGACAACAGAAGACTGTACTATGGCTACACCTTC; abundance: NA; d_gene: NA; v_gene: TRBV7-9; j_gene: TRBJ1-2
CDR3aa: CASSYGLAGEPMAVNEQFF; CDR3nt: TGCGCCAGCAGCTACGGACTAGCGGGGGAGCCGATGGCGGTCAATGAGCAGTTCTTC; abundance: NA; d_gene: TRBD2; v_gene: TRBV5-1; j_gene: TRBJ2-1
CDR3aa: CASSQEGDASYNEQFF; CDR3nt: TGCGCCAGCAGCCAAGAGGGGGACGCATCCTACAATGAGCAGTTCTTC; abundance: many; d_gene: NA; v_gene: TRBV4-3; j_gene: TRBJ2-1
CDR3aa: CSARDYRSTEAFF; CDR3nt: TGCAGTGCTAGAGATTATCGCAGCACTGAAGCTTTCTTT; abundance: NA; d_gene: NA; v_gene: TRBV20-1; j_gene: TRBJ1-1
CDR3aa: CASTGRGIQYF; CDR3nt: TGTGCCAGCACTGGTCGGGGCATTCAGTACTTC; abundance: few; d_gene: NA; v_gene: TRBV12-3/TRBV12-4; j_gene: TRBJ2-4
CDR3aa: CASSFTPSPGTGELFF; CDR3nt: TGTGCCAGCAGCTTCACCCCAAGCCCGGGCACCGGGGAGCTGTTTTTT; abundance: few; d_gene: NA; v_gene: TRBV5-5; j_gene: TRBJ2-2
CDR3aa: CASSFFGTEAFF; CDR3nt: TGTGCCAGCAGTTTTTTCGGCACTGAAGCTTTCTTT; abundance: few; d_gene: NA; v_gene: TRBV12-3/TRBV12-4; j_gene: TRBJ1-1
CDR3aa: CAWDNVGKKYQETQYF; CDR3nt: TGTGCCTGGGACAACGTAGGGAAGAAGTACCAAGAGACCCAGTACTTC; abundance: NA; d_gene: NA; v_gene: TRBV30; j_gene: TRBJ2-5
CDR3aa: CASSYSGKGVGEQFF; CDR3nt: TGTGCCAGCAGTTACTCGGGGAAGGGGGTTGGTGAGCAGTTCTTC; abundance: NA; d_gene: NA; v_gene: TRBV6-5; j_gene: TRBJ2-1
CDR3aa: CASTRVGVGAFF; CDR3nt: TGTGCCAGCACTCGCGTTGGGGTAGGAGCTTTCTTT; abundance: few; d_gene: NA; v_gene: TRBV12-3/TRBV12-4; j_gene: TRBJ1-1
CDR3aa: CASSLASTGGFNEQFF; CDR3nt: TGCGCCAGCAGCTTGGCCTCCACCGGAGGGTTCAATGAGCAGTTCTTC; abundance: few; d_gene: NA; v_gene: TRBV5-1; j_gene: TRBJ2-1
CDR3aa: CASRLSGQPNTEAFF; CDR3nt: TGCGCCAGCAGGCTTTCAGGACAGCCGAACACTGAAGCTTTCTTT; abundance: once; d_gene: NA; v_gene: TRBV5-1; j_gene: TRBJ1-1
CDR3aa: CASSFSGTGDGYTF; CDR3nt: TGTGCCAGCAGTTTTTCCGGGACAGGGGATGGCTACACCTTC; abundance: few; d_gene: TRBD1; v_gene: TRBV27; j_gene: TRBJ1-2
CDR3aa: CASSLGAINTEAFF; CDR3nt: TGTGCCAGCAGCTTAGGGGCCATTAACACTGAAGCTTTCTTT; abundance: NA; d_gene: NA; v_gene: TRBV7-9; j_gene: TRBJ1-1
CDR3aa: CASSYSGRRYF; CDR3nt: TGTGCCAGCAGTTATAGCGGGAGGAGGTACTTC; abundance: few; d_gene: TRBD2; v_gene: TRBV6-5; j_gene: TRBJ2-7
CDR3aa: CASSSLRVGYTF; CDR3nt: TGTGCCAGCAGCAGTCTAAGGGTTGGCTACACCTTC; abundance: many; d_gene: NA; v_gene: TRBV7-2; j_gene: TRBJ1-2
CDR3aa: CASSFGAERATDTQYF; CDR3nt: TGTGCCAGCAGCTTTGGCGCGGAAAGGGCCACAGATACGCAGTATTTT; abundance: few; d_gene: NA; v_gene: TRBV5-4; j_gene: TRBJ2-3
CDR3aa: CASSLEGGSTEGYTF; CDR3nt: TGTGCCAGCAGCTTAGAAGGAGGGTCGACTGAAGGCTACACCTTC; abundance: few; d_gene: NA; v_gene: TRBV7-9; j_gene: TRBJ1-2
CDR3aa: CASSYGPHRHKNRPQHF; CDR3nt: TGTGCCAGCAGTTATGGCCCTCATCGACACAAGAATCGGCCCCAGCATTTT; abundance: NA; d_gene: NA; v_gene: TRBV6-2/TRBV6-3; j_gene: TRBJ1-5
CDR3aa: CSAPRREDGMFVEQYF; CDR3nt: TGCAGTGCTCCGAGACGGGAGGATGGAATGTTTGTCGAGCAGTACTTC; abundance: few; d_gene: TRBD2; v_gene: TRBV20-1; j_gene: TRBJ2-7
CDR3aa: CASSSTWEPQHF; CDR3nt: TGTGCCAGCAGCTCGACGTGGGAGCCCCAGCATTTT; abundance: NA; d_gene: NA; v_gene: TRBV7-9; j_gene: TRBJ1-5
CDR3aa: CASSDPRPSYEQYF; CDR3nt: TGTGCCAGCAGTGATCCCCGGCCCTCCTACGAGCAGTACTTC; abundance: NA; d_gene: NA; v_gene: TRBV25-1; j_gene: TRBJ2-7
CDR3aa: CASRIRGQSHLYGYTF; CDR3nt: TGTGCCAGCAGGATAAGAGGACAGAGCCACCTGTATGGCTACACCTTC; abundance: NA; d_gene: NA; v_gene: TRBV12-3/TRBV12-4; j_gene: TRBJ1-2
CDR3aa: CASSFPTRGSGDF; CDR3nt: TGTGCCAGCAGTTTCCCGACCCGGGGCTCTGGGGACTTC; abundance: few; d_gene: NA; v_gene: TRBV12-3/TRBV12-4; j_gene: TRBJ1-2
CDR3aa: CASSAYGTGDNEQFF; CDR3nt: TGTGCCAGCAGTGCTTACGGGACAGGGGACAATGAGCAGTTCTTC; abundance: NA; d_gene: TRBD1; v_gene: TRBV27; j_gene: TRBJ2-1
CDR3aa: CASSFQGARGETQYF; CDR3nt: TGTGCCAGCAGTTTTCAGGGGGCCAGAGGAGAGACCCAGTACTTC; abundance: NA; d_gene: TRBD1; v_gene: TRBV6-5; j_gene: TRBJ2-5
CDR3aa: CASSLAGVSTEAFF; CDR3nt: TGCGCCAGCAGCTTGGCGGGGGTGAGCACCGAAGCTTTCTTT; abundance: NA; d_gene: NA; v_gene: TRBV5-1; j_gene: TRBJ1-1
CDR3aa: CASSFGDRGSQETQYF; CDR3nt: TGTGCCAGCAGCTTCGGGGACAGGGGCTCCCAAGAGACCCAGTACTTC; abundance: few; d_gene: TRBD1; v_gene: TRBV7-2; j_gene: TRBJ2-5
CDR3aa: CASKERGRSDEQYF; CDR3nt: TGTGCCAGCAAAGAGCGGGGGAGGTCGGACGAGCAGTACTTC; abundance: NA; d_gene: TRBD2; v_gene: TRBV6-1; j_gene: TRBJ2-7
CDR3aa: CASSVTSAYEQYF; CDR3nt: TGTGCCAGCAGCGTAACTAGCGCCTACGAGCAGTACTTC; abundance: NA; d_gene: TRBD2; v_gene: TRBV7-2; j_gene: TRBJ2-7
CDR3aa: CASSPQHSGRNQPQHF; CDR3nt: TGTGCCAGCAGTCCGCAGCACTCGGGGCGCAATCAGCCCCAGCATTTT; abundance: NA; d_gene: NA; v_gene: TRBV2; j_gene: TRBJ1-5
CDR3aa: CASSQRLAGGETQYF; CDR3nt: TGTGCCAGCAGCCAAAGACTAGCGGGAGGGGAGACCCAGTACTTC; abundance: NA; d_gene: TRBD2; v_gene: TRBV7-6; j_gene: TRBJ2-5
CDR3aa: CASSTGQRKAFF; CDR3nt: TGTGCCAGCAGTACTGGACAGAGGAAAGCTTTCTTT; abundance: few; d_gene: NA; v_gene: TRBV6-5; j_gene: TRBJ1-1
CDR3aa: CSSLAGSGEQYF; CDR3nt: TGCAGTTCCCTAGCGGGATCGGGGGAGCAGTACTTC; abundance: NA; d_gene: TRBD2; v_gene: TRBV20-1; j_gene: TRBJ2-7
CDR3aa: CASSLVPWQSTEAFF; CDR3nt: TGTGCCAGCAGCTTGGTTCCATGGCAGAGCACTGAAGCTTTCTTT; abundance: few; d_gene: NA; v_gene: TRBV5-4; j_gene: TRBJ1-1
CDR3aa: CASSLAQSYEQYF; CDR3nt: TGTGCCAGCAGCTTAGCGCAAAGCTACGAGCAGTACTTC; abundance: many; d_gene: NA; v_gene: TRBV7-8; j_gene: TRBJ2-7